The 25 T cell receptor beta chains below come from one sample, sequenced in a study of a mutant IDH1 vaccine in newly diagnosed glioma. Using immunoSEQ multiplex PCR, the repertoire was profiled, and TCRdb retains in-frame clones only, with some absent. The sample records over 30,000 clones, more than 70% being singletons. As for time point: baseline, week 1 (first vaccination visit). Noted treatment: pre-vaccination baseline after standard-of-care therapy. The sample in question was peripheral blood mononuclear cells (PBMCs), obtained from a glioma patient treated with radiotherapy, temozolomide or both. The receptors stem from a man in his fifties or sixties with glioma. Some clones in this sample may be carry-over from other donors' samples.

This chain links TRBV7-6 with TRBJ1-1; D is perhaps TRBD1 (6 bases). The V end was cut by 4 bases, the J end by 7 bases, with 25 bases between. Germline V gene data show CDR1 as SGHVS and CDR2 as FNYEAQ. The CDR3 runs to 17 residues. The CDR3 region has the DNA TGTGCCAGCAGCTCAAATCCGGGGGGCTTACTCACTAATGAAGCTTTCTTT. This gives the protein CASSSNPGGLLTNEAFF.

The rearrangement joins TRBV6-4 to TRBJ1-5; no clear D gene. V shed 3 bases and J shed 6 bases, with 9 bases lying between them. The CDR3 consists of 13 residues. CDR1 and CDR2 (germline): MRHNA, SNTAGT. The CDR3 sequence: CASSETFSQPQHF. CDR3 bases: TGTGCCAGCAGTGAGACATTCTCTCAGCCCCAGCATTTT.

This rearrangement joins TRBV7-2 to TRBJ2-1; the D call may be TRBD1 or TRBD2 (6 bases each). Per the germline V gene, CDR1 is SGHTA and CDR2 is FQGNSA. This CDR3 has 15 residues. V gave up 0 bases and J gave up 7 bases, with 13 bases separating them. CDR3 bases: TGTGCCAGCAGCTTAGCGGGGGGCACGGTAAATGAGCAGTTCTTC. Protein: CASSLAGGTVNEQFF.

The chain is built from TRBV5-4 and TRBJ1-2, with a weak D call TRBD1 (5 bases). The CDR3 length is 15 residues. The germline V gene encodes CDR1 SGHNT and CDR2 YYREEE (reference sequence). Trimming took 0 bases from V and 4 from J, leaving 13 bases between them. CDR3 region: CASSLGRGDLYGYTF. CDR3 in DNA: TGTGCCAGCAGCTTGGGTAGGGGCGACCTCTATGGCTACACCTTC.

This clone has a handful of counts. This sequence joins TRBV27 and TRBJ1-1, with 7 bases that match TRBD1. This CDR3 spans 12 amino acids. After removal of 6 bases from V and 6 bases from J, the junction contained 4 bases not matched to a gene. Per the germline V gene, CDR1 is MNHEY and CDR2 is SMNVEV (reference sequence). CDR3 sequence reads: CASSLTGAEAFF. The CDR3 nucleotides are TGTGCCAGCAGCCTAACAGGGGCTGAAGCTTTCTTT.

The V call is TRBV5-6, the J call TRBJ2-7; D not certain. The CDR3 sequence is 14 residues long. Per germline, CDR1 SGHDT and CDR2 YYEEEE. The V gene lost 1 base and the J gene lost 0 bases, with 8 bases spanning the gap. DNA for the CDR3: TGTGCCAGCAGCTTGTTGGCCGGCTCCTACGAGCAGTACTTC. Its translation: CASSLLAGSYEQYF.

J is TRBJ1-1 and V is TRBV4-1, with D perhaps matching TRBD1 (5 bases). Trimming took 0 bases from V and 9 from J, leaving 17 bases between them. This CDR3 comprises 15 residues. Germline values: CDR1 MGHRA, CDR2 YSYEKL. The CDR3 DNA follows: TGCGCCAGCAGCCAAGATCGGCAGGGAAATTTTCAAGCTTTCTTT. Protein: CASSQDRQGNFQAFF.

A single count supports this clone. The chain's CDR3 is CASTSMARLLAGEQFF. Written as DNA, the CDR3 is TGTGCCAGCACTTCTATGGCGCGACTTCTTGCTGGTGAGCAGTTCTTC. V gene TRBV2 combines with J gene TRBJ2-1; D is ambiguous. V was trimmed by 7 bases and J by 9 bases, leaving 25 bases between them. The CDR3 is 16 amino acids. The V gene's germline CDR1 is SNHLY and CDR2 FYNNEI.

This chain uses TRBV27 with TRBJ1-1; D is unclear. This CDR3 contains 11 residues. V lost 7 bases to trimming and J lost 8 bases, with 11 bases between them. From germline, CDR1 is MNHEY and CDR2 SMNVEV (reference sequence). The CDR3 DNA follows: TGTGCCAGCACTCAGTACGGGGAAGCTTTCTTT. It translates to CASTQYGEAFF.

The rearrangement joins TRBV6-5 to TRBJ2-7; D possibly corresponds to TRBD2 (5 bases). Germline-derived CDR1 and CDR2 are MNHEY and SVGAGI. The CDR3 has 15 residues. The V end was cut by 0 bases, the J end by 6 bases, with 15 bases between. CDR3 nucleotides: TGTGCCAGCAGTTACTCGCAGGCGGGTCGCAGCGAGCAGTACTTC. Its translation is CASSYSQAGRSEQYF.

The chain recombines TRBV19 with TRBJ1-1; 7 nucleotides line up with TRBD1. The CDR3 consists of 14 residues. The V gene end was trimmed by 4 bases and the J gene end by 3 bases; junction bases not matched to a gene: 5. CDR1 and CDR2 (germline): LNHDA, SQIVND (reference sequence). CDR3 loop: CASSRPGGDTEAFF. In DNA form, the CDR3 reads TGTGCCAGTAGTAGGCCAGGGGGGGACACTGAAGCTTTCTTT. Looking up the rest from reference TRBV19 and TRBJ1-1 gives the full variable domain: DGGITQSPKYLFRKEGQNVTLSCEQNLNHDAMYWYRQDPGQGLRLIYYSQIVNDFQKGDIAEGYSVSREKKESFPLTVTSAQKNPTAFYLCASSRPGGDTEAFFGQGTRLTVV.

The chain links TRBV6-5 to TRBJ1-2; TRBD1 matches 8 bases. Germline V gene lookup returns CDR1 MNHEY and CDR2 SVGAGI. J lost 5 bases, V lost 5 bases, and 10 bases had no gene match. There are 15 residues in the CDR3. The CDR3 DNA sequence: TGTGCCAGCAGTAAATCCTCAGGGACAGGATATGGCTACACCTTC. Encoded protein: CASSKSSGTGYGYTF.

The V and J genes are TRBV5-1 and TRBJ2-2; perhaps TRBD1 as D (6 bases). The germline gives CDR1 SGHRS, CDR2 YFSETQ. The CDR3 length is 12 residues. V was cut by 8 bases and J by 6 bases, with 11 bases left in between. Written as DNA, the CDR3 is TGCGCCAGTAAAGAGGGGGCCGGGGAGCTGTTTTTT. The encoded protein is CASKEGAGELFF.

The gene calls are TRBV6-6 and TRBJ1-4, with TRBD1 identical over 7 bases. Germline CDR1 and CDR2: MNHNY and SVGAGI (reference sequence). This CDR3 spans 16 amino acids. The V segment lost 9 bases and the J segment 0 bases; nucleotides outside the gene matches: 10. The CDR3 bases are TGTGCCAGTCGAGGACAGGATGATGCAACTAATGAAAAACTGTTTTTT. Translated, it gives CASRGQDDATNEKLFF.

The chain combines TRBV4-1 with TRBJ2-2, with 10 bases that match TRBD2. Germline V gene lookup returns CDR1 MGHRA and CDR2 YSYEKL. The CDR3 has 17 amino acids. The ends lost 4 bases at V and 7 bases at J; junction bases unmatched: 12. The CDR3 loop is CASSRRTGTSEDGELFF. CDR3 DNA: TGCGCCAGCAGCCGACGTACCGGGACTAGCGAAGACGGGGAGCTGTTTTTT.

The rearrangement uses TRBV4-1 and TRBJ2-2; perhaps TRBD1 as D (6 bases). Trimming stripped 4 bases from V and 4 bases from J, with 13 bases between. The CDR3 contains 15 residues. Germline loops: CDR1 MGHRA, CDR2 YSYEKL. Here the CDR3 reads CASSRPGQVTGELFF. For the CDR3, the DNA is TGCGCCAGCAGCCGACCGGGACAAGTCACCGGGGAGCTGTTTTTT.

This chain links TRBV5-1 with TRBJ2-7; TRBD1 aligns across 12 bases. The germline CDR1 and CDR2 sequences are SGHRS and YFSETQ. The junction had 6 bases not matched to a gene; V was cut back by 1 base and J by 4 bases. The CDR3 is made up of 16 amino acids. The CDR3, as DNA: TGCGCCAGCAGCTTGTCCCCGGGACAGGGGGCTTACGAGCAGTACTTC. It encodes CASSLSPGQGAYEQYF.

This chain connects TRBV7-9 to TRBJ2-7; D possibly corresponds to TRBD1 (5 bases). The CDR3 extends over 15 amino acids. V was clipped by 4 bases and J by 2 bases, with 15 bases between them. Germline V gene sequence: CDR1 SEHNR, CDR2 FQNEAQ (reference sequence). CDR3 region: CASSSWLDSAYEQYF. The CDR3 coding sequence is TGTGCCAGCAGCTCGTGGCTAGACAGCGCCTACGAGCAGTACTTC. Complete variable domain (other parts from reference TRBV7-9 and TRBJ2-7): DTGVSQNPRHKITKRGQNVTFRCDPISEHNRLYWYRQTLGQGPEFLTYFQNEAQLEKSRLLSDRFSAERPKGSFSTLEIQRTEQGDSAMYLCASSSWLDSAYEQYFGPGTRLTVT.

This clone was counted between two and nine times. The chain links TRBV10-3 to TRBJ1-5; possibly TRBD1 for D (6 bases). V lost 2 bases and J 4 bases, leaving 15 bases between the germline ends. The CDR3 runs 16 residues. Germline assignment: CDR1 ENHRY and CDR2 SYGVKD. CDR3 in amino acids: CAISEQGRGANQPQHF. The CDR3 region has the DNA TGTGCCATCAGTGAGCAGGGCCGGGGGGCTAATCAGCCCCAGCATTTT.

The chain uses TRBV4-2 and TRBJ2-3; D may correspond to TRBD1 or TRBD2 (6 bases each). Trimming removed 1 base from V and 6 bases from J, with 11 bases in between. The CDR3 has 14 amino acids. CDR1 is LGHNA, CDR2 YNFKEQ, per germline. The chain's CDR3 is CASSQGGAGDTQYF. CDR3 bases: TGTGCCAGCAGCCAAGGGGGGGCCGGGGATACGCAGTATTTT.

This chain uses TRBV5-1 with TRBJ2-3; TRBD2 aligns across 10 bases. This CDR3 region has 17 residues. Germline-derived CDR1 and CDR2 are SGHRS and YFSETQ. The V and J ends lost 4 bases and 3 bases, in that order; junction bases with no gene match: 11. The CDR3 reads CASSQAGISGGTDTQYF. For the CDR3, the DNA is TGCGCCAGCAGCCAAGCCGGGATTAGCGGGGGGACAGATACGCAGTATTTT.

The V and J genes are TRBV6-6 and TRBJ2-1; D gene unclear. V lost 5 bases and J lost 9, with 8 bases in between. This CDR3 has 11 residues. The germline CDR1 and CDR2 sequences are MNHNY and SVGAGI (reference sequence). The CDR3: CASSKLVEQFF. CDR3 DNA sequence: TGTGCCAGCAGTAAGCTGGTTGAGCAGTTCTTC.

The chain joins TRBV2 to TRBJ1-2, with D possibly TRBD1 on 5 matching bases. In germline, CDR1 is SNHLY, CDR2 FYNNEI. This CDR3 is built from 13 residues. V was pared by 1 base and J by 9 bases, with 12 bases between. Written as DNA, the CDR3 is TGTGCCAGCAGTGAAGTGGCAGGGTGGAGCTACACCTTC. It translates to CASSEVAGWSYTF.

CDR3 region: CASSIAENQPQHF. CDR3 DNA sequence: TGTGCCAGTAGTATAGCAGAGAATCAGCCCCAGCATTTT. This rearrangement joins TRBV19 to TRBJ1-5; D remains unclear. V gave up 1 base and J gave up 4 bases, with 5 bases separating them. The germline V gene encodes CDR1 LNHDA and CDR2 SQIVND (reference sequence). CDR3 length equals 13 residues.

This rearrangement joins TRBV9 to TRBJ2-3; D remains ambiguous. The germline gives CDR1 SGDLS, CDR2 YYNGEE. The CDR3 is 13 amino acids. Trimming left V 2 bases short and J 7 bases short, with 11 bases between. The DNA of the CDR3 is TGTGCCAGCAGCGTGTCGGACGCCTATACGCAGTATTTT. Residues: CASSVSDAYTQYF. The full variable domain, its missing parts supplied by reference TRBV9 and TRBJ2-3, is DSGVTQTPKHLITATGQRVTLRCSPRSGDLSVYWYQQSLDQGLQFLIQYYNGEERAKGNILERFSAQQFPDLHSELNLSSLELGDSALYFCASSVSDAYTQYFGPGTRLTVL.